Below, 23 T cell receptor beta chains from the same sample are listed, as sequenced in a study of cytomegalovirus exposure and HLA in healthy donors. In the PCR, 60 Vbeta and 13 Jbeta primers were used. TCRdb's table, derived via immunoSEQ multiplex PCR, lists solely in-frame clones and lacks some. The data hold around 150,000 clones, with roughly three quarters observed a single time. Source material: PBMCs. The receptors were gathered from a man in his forties in good health and CMV-seronegative.

The rearrangement links TRBV5-6 to TRBJ2-5, with TRBD1 matching over 9 bases. The CDR3 covers 13 residues. J lost 5 bases, V lost 4 bases, and 3 bases had no gene match. Germline-derived CDR1 and CDR2 are SGHDT and YYEEEE. The CDR3 DNA follows: TGTGCCAGCAGCCTAGGACAGGGGGAGACCCAGTACTTC. Protein: CASSLGQGETQYF.

This clone was recorded a few times. DNA of the CDR3: TGCAGCGCAACAGGGCAGGACTACGAGCAGTACTTC. It specifies CSATGQDYEQYF. The chain carries TRBV29-1 and TRBJ2-7, with D maybe TRBD1 (6 bases). The germline gives CDR1 SQVTM, CDR2 ANQGSEA. The CDR3 is 12 residues long. V lost 7 bases and J 3 bases, leaving 13 bases between the germline ends.

V is TRBV11-3 and J is TRBJ2-1; tentative D call: TRBD2 (5 bases). The V gene's germline CDR1 is SGHNT and CDR2 YENEEA. CDR3 size: 17 residues. V lost 5 bases, J lost 6 bases, and 23 bases lay in between. CDR3: CASSRATFSDGPNEQFF. In DNA, the CDR3 is TGTGCCAGCAGCCGAGCAACGTTTAGCGACGGGCCCAATGAGCAGTTCTTC.

The J gene is TRBJ1-1, the V gene TRBV27; D possibly corresponds to TRBD1 (6 bases). The CDR3 has 14 residues. CDR1 and CDR2 (germline): MNHEY, SMNVEV (reference sequence). With 3 bases removed from V and 4 bases from J, the gap between germline ends came to 12 bases. CDR3 nucleotides: TGTGCCAGCAGTTTGGGGGGGGGCGGCACTGAAGCTTTCTTT. Residues: CASSLGGGGTEAFF.

V usage is TRBV5-6 and J usage is TRBJ2-5; a weak D match, TRBD2 (5 bases). Trimming removed 7 bases at V and 1 base at J, with 14 bases between. The CDR3 length is 14 residues. Germline loops: CDR1 SGHDT, CDR2 YYEEEE. Here the CDR3 DNA reads TGTGCCAGCCGCTCCCGCGGGCTCCAAGAGACCCAGTACTTC. Residues: CASRSRGLQETQYF.

The gene calls are TRBV29-1 and TRBJ1-2, with D unresolved. The germline gives CDR1 SQVTM, CDR2 ANQGSEA. This CDR3 has 12 amino acids. The germline V and J ends were trimmed by 2 bases and 2 bases, with 6 bases remaining between them. Here the CDR3 DNA reads TGCAGCGTTGAAACTGAGAACTATGGCTACACCTTC. As protein: CSVETENYGYTF.

This chain uses TRBV28 with TRBJ1-1, with 9 bases that match TRBD1. Germline trimming cut 3 bases from V and 3 bases from J; bases unmatched to any gene: 8. Per germline, CDR1 MDHEN and CDR2 SYDVKM. The CDR3 runs 16 residues. The CDR3 coding sequence is TGTGCCAGCAGTTTGGGGTTCGACAGGGGGGACACTGAAGCTTTCTTT. Translated: CASSLGFDRGDTEAFF. The variable domain in full, completed from reference TRBV28 and TRBJ1-1, reads DVKVTQSSRYLVKRTGEKVFLECVQDMDHENMFWYRQDPGLGLRLIYFSYDVKMKEKGDIPEGYSVSREKKERFSLILESASTNQTSMYLCASSLGFDRGDTEAFFGQGTRLTVV.

This clone was counted only a few times. The CDR3 DNA sequence: TGTGCCAGCCTGCCAGCTAGCGGGGGGAGTTACGAGCAGTACTTC. Protein: CASLPASGGSYEQYF. The genes are TRBV18 and TRBJ2-7; TRBD2 agrees at 11 bases. This CDR3 is built from 15 residues. After removal of 8 bases from V and 4 bases from J, the junction contained 10 bases not matched to a gene. CDR1 and CDR2 (germline): KGHSH, LQKENI.

The chain combines TRBV5-5 with TRBJ1-5, with TRBD1 as a possible D gene (6 bases). The CDR3 contains 14 residues. Between the trimmed V and J ends, which lost 3 bases and 5 bases, there was a span of 12 bases. Germline loops: CDR1 SGHKS, CDR2 YYEKEE (reference sequence). CDR3: CASSSWGPDQPQHF. For the CDR3, the DNA is TGTGCCAGCAGCTCGTGGGGGCCGGATCAGCCCCAGCATTTT.

This clone has a handful of counts. The chain has TRBV6-1 and TRBJ1-3; tentative D call: TRBD1 (5 bases). Between the trimmed V and J ends, which lost 5 bases and 4 bases, there was a span of 9 bases. Germline V gives CDR1 MNHNS, CDR2 SASEGT. The CDR3 is 13 amino acids. Written as DNA, the CDR3 is TGTGCCAGCAGTCGACAGTTCGGAAACACCATATATTTT. Amino acids: CASSRQFGNTIYF.

The gene calls are TRBV7-8 and TRBJ2-7; TRBD2 matches 8 bases. Looked up from germline, CDR1 is SGHVS and CDR2 is FQNEAQ. The CDR3 covers 15 residues. J was trimmed by 2 bases and V by 9 bases; bases with no gene match: 12. The CDR3: CASTGGASETYEQYF. CDR3 DNA sequence: TGTGCCAGTACCGGGGGGGCTAGCGAGACCTACGAGCAGTACTTC.

The chain employs TRBV6-5 and TRBJ2-3, with D tentatively TRBD1 (5 bases). The CDR3 consists of 15 residues. CDR1 is MNHEY and CDR2 is SVGAGI in the germline V gene. The V and J ends lost 0 bases and 2 bases respectively, with 9 bases between them. CDR3 sequence reads: CASSYSGQNTDTQYF. CDR3 nucleotide sequence: TGTGCCAGCAGTTACTCGGGGCAGAACACAGATACGCAGTATTTT.

The V gene is TRBV10-2, the J gene TRBJ1-3; maybe TRBD1 (5 bases). The CDR3 extends over 14 amino acids. Germline V gene data show CDR1 as WSHSY and CDR2 as SAAADI. V was cut by 4 bases and J by 3 bases, with 10 bases left in between. The CDR3 sequence is CASSGGGGGNTIYF. The DNA for the CDR3 is TGCGCCAGCAGTGGAGGCGGGGGTGGAAACACCATATATTTT.

This clone appeared once. The chain links TRBV7-8 to TRBJ2-3, with TRBD1 as a possible D gene (6 bases). V was shortened by 8 bases and J by 9 bases, with 18 bases between the two germline ends. This CDR3 has 13 amino acids. Germline CDR1 is SGHVS and CDR2 is FQNEAQ. The CDR3 DNA is TGTGCCAGCCTGGAAGGGGGTTTAGGCACGCAGTATTTT. Translated, it gives CASLEGGLGTQYF.

The V and J genes are TRBV6-5 and TRBJ1-1; D gene unclear. The CDR3 is made up of 14 amino acids. The germline V gene has CDR1 MNHEY and CDR2 SVGAGI. Trimming stripped 2 bases from V and 1 base from J, with 8 bases between. This chain's CDR3 is CASSYLQRNTEAFF. DNA of the CDR3: TGTGCCAGCAGTTACCTACAGAGGAACACTGAAGCTTTCTTT.

The chain employs TRBV7-6 and TRBJ2-5, with 7 bases identical to TRBD1. J lost 2 bases, V lost 3 bases, and 9 bases had no gene match. The CDR3 totals 16 residues. Germline lookup yields CDR1 SGHVS and CDR2 FNYEAQ. The DNA of the CDR3 is TGTGCCAGCAGCTTGAGGACAGGTCAGGGGCAAGAGACCCAGTACTTC. It encodes CASSLRTGQGQETQYF.

CDR3: CASSSTAIPLREQYF. As DNA, the CDR3 is TGTGCCAGCAGCTCCACAGCCATTCCCCTACGGGAGCAGTACTTC. This chain uses TRBV11-3 with TRBJ2-7; D ambiguous. The V and J ends lost 4 bases and 7 bases respectively, with 20 bases between them. This CDR3 has 15 residues. Germline CDR1 is SGHNT and CDR2 is YENEEA.

This clone was detected only once. The V gene is TRBV4-3, the J gene TRBJ2-1; possibly TRBD2 for D (6 bases). This CDR3 has 15 amino acids. Germline loops: CDR1 LGHNA, CDR2 YSLEER. V lost 2 bases and J 2 bases, leaving 10 bases between the germline ends. The CDR3 DNA is TGCGCCAGCAGCCAACCGGGACTGGCCTACAATGAGCAGTTCTTC. This codes for CASSQPGLAYNEQFF.

This clone was detected once. One end of the junction is discordant with germline, which a read error may explain. The V and J genes are TRBV5-6 and TRBJ1-3; 7 bases fit TRBD1. Per the germline V gene, CDR1 is SGHDT and CDR2 is YYEEEE. The CDR3 covers 16 residues. This CDR3 is CASSFLRGTSGSTIYF. The CDR3 coding sequence is TGTGCCAGCAGCTTTCTCAGGGGGACCTCTGGAAGCACCATATATTTT. Drawing the rest from reference TRBV5-6 and TRBJ1-3, the complete variable domain is DAGVTQSPTHLIKTRGQQVTLRCSPKSGHDTVSWYQQALGQGPQFIFQYYEEEERQRGNFPDRFSGHQFPNYSSELNVNALLLGDSALYLCASSFLRGTSGSTIYFGEGSWLTVV.

This clone was detected only a few times. The chain recombines TRBV5-1 with TRBJ1-2; 8 bases align to TRBD1. The length of the CDR3 is 14 residues. Germline V gives CDR1 SGHRS, CDR2 YFSETQ. V dropped 4 bases and J dropped 5; count of bases not matched to a gene: 7. The CDR3 DNA follows: TGCGCCAGCAGCGTGGGACAGGTGGCATATGGCTACACCTTC. Translation: CASSVGQVAYGYTF.

The CDR3 DNA sequence: TGCGCCAGCAGCCAAGATCCTCGGGTTCCGAACACTGAAGCTTTCTTT. It is translated as CASSQDPRVPNTEAFF. The chain links TRBV4-1 to TRBJ1-1; D gene uncertain. The germline V gene has CDR1 MGHRA and CDR2 YSYEKL. The V end was cut by 0 bases, the J end by 1 base, with 12 bases between. The CDR3 is 16 amino acids.

J is TRBJ2-2 and V is TRBV27; the D is unclear. The CDR3 contains 16 residues. V dropped 2 bases and J dropped 0 bases, with 10 bases sitting between them. In germline, CDR1 is MNHEY, CDR2 SMNVEV (reference sequence). CDR3 bases: TGTGCCAGCAGTTTACCTACCTTCTCGAACACCGGGGAGCTGTTTTTT. Encoded protein: CASSLPTFSNTGELFF.

This clone was counted once. The chain is built from TRBV27 and TRBJ2-6, with 10 bases lining up with TRBD1. The V gene's germline CDR1 is MNHEY and CDR2 SMNVEV (reference sequence). The CDR3 is 18 amino acids. Trimming took 2 bases from V and 1 from J; bases not matched to a gene: 5. The DNA of the CDR3 is TGTGCCAGCAGTTTAAGGGACAGGGGAACATCTGGGGCCAACGTCCTGACTTTC. It specifies CASSLRDRGTSGANVLTF.